The clone carrying this TCR beta chain was counted once. Its cognate antigen is unknown. The same CDR3 arises from other DNA sequences in this sample as well. Trimming shortened V by 0 bases and J by 4 bases, and 9 bases separated the two germline ends. The CDR3 runs to 14 residues. Germline assignment: CDR1 SNHLY and CDR2 FYNNEI. DNA at around 190 ng, 25,000 to 35,000 T cell genomes, went into sorted-subset replicate PCRs. Clones were sequenced by immunoSEQ multiplex PCR, and TCRdb holds only the in-frame ones, with some missing. The sample has roughly 2,300,000 clones, just under 95% seen once. The data derive from a study of shared clonotypes between healthy human individuals. Study-wide context: The plates for each donor numbered three CD4 naive, three CD4 memory, two CD8 naive and one CD8 memory. General study findings and limits: Sequencing of the sorted subsets was shown by rarefaction to be incomplete despite large depth.

Sequenced material: naive CD4+ T cells from PBMCs. Subset of the sample: CD45RA+ positively selected. This chain uses TRBV2 with TRBJ2-5, with D perhaps matching TRBD1 or TRBD2 (6 bases each). The origin of this receptor is a man younger than 35 in good health. Some clones in this sample may be carry-over from other donors' samples. As DNA, the CDR3 is TGTGCCAGCAGTGAAGCCGGGGGCAGAGAGACCCAGTACTTC. Translated: CASSEAGGRETQYF.